This TCR beta chain comes out of a study of early T cells in non-severe SARS-CoV-2 infection. This CDR3 contains 14 residues. The germline CDR1 and CDR2 sequences are SGHVS and FNYEAQ. V was trimmed by 5 bases and J by 4 bases, leaving 13 bases between them. This clonotype was observed a few times. One entry per CDR3 protein results from TCRdb running MiXCR on the 5' RACE reads. The sample shows approximately 69,000 distinct CDR3 sequences, over 9.5% of them seen only once. The chain uses TRBV7-6 and TRBJ2-3; maybe TRBD1 (5 bases). The sequence derives from an adult who was a healthcare worker with PCR-confirmed SARS-CoV-2 infection or an uninfected control (not recorded which). Source: whole blood, taken at baseline. In nucleotides, the CDR3 is TGTGCCAGCAGCCTAGAGGCAGGGCCAGATACGCAGTATTTT. This encodes CASSLEAGPDTQYF. Combining the CDR3 with reference TRBV7-6 and TRBJ2-3 gives the whole variable domain GAGVSQSPRYKVTKRGQDVALRCDPISGHVSLYWYRQALGQGPEFLTYFNYEAQQDKSGLPNDRFSAERPEGSISTLTIQRTEQRDSAMYRCASSLEAGPDTQYFGPGTRLTVL.